Sequencing of this TCR beta chain was carried out in a study of neurological immune-mediated disorders. Study summary: Relapsing-remitting disease was seen in most of the 34 multiple sclerosis patients, and secondary progressive disease was seen in 3.

The trim removed 4 bases at V and 8 bases at J, leaving 9 bases unmatched. The CDR3 sequence is 15 residues long. Germline assignment: CDR1 SGHRS and CDR2 YFSETQ. The team produced cDNA through 5'RACE using 10-nucleotide random UMIs. TCRdb independently ran MiXCR on the 5' RACE reads; one entry per CDR3 protein. Among about 26,000 distinct CDR3 sequences listed, over 3% were seen once. This clonotype was counted ten times or more. The chain links TRBV5-1 to TRBJ2-1; 10 nucleotides agree with TRBD1. Sequencing input: PBMCs. The TCR originated in a young woman with multiple sclerosis. The CDR3 loop reads CASSPPGQGLDEQFF. CDR3 nucleotides: TGCGCCAGCAGCCCGCCGGGACAGGGGCTCGATGAGCAGTTCTTC.